These T cell receptor beta chains were read from a single sample in a study of CD8+ T cells in alopecia areata. This table comes from immunoSEQ multiplex PCR, and its TCRdb copy is limited to in-frame clones, with some not included. The data hold tens of thousands of clones, with roughly 57% observed a single time. Sequences were derived from CD8+ T cells sorted from blood, sampled at week 0. The source of these receptors is a human donor with alopecia areata. Both conserved end residues are part of each CDR3. Fields, in order: CDR3 length, clone size, J gene, V gene, D gene, CDR3 protein, CDR3 DNA. A D gene is named only where the DNA matches it firmly. The size of a clone is reported for some rows only, either as once, few or many, or as a class for expanded clones.

16 | once | TRBJ2-5 | TRBV7-9 | . | CASSLPWAAAEETQYF | TGTGCCAGCAGCCTCCCTTGGGCGGCAGCCGAAGAGACCCAGTACTTC
13 | . | TRBJ1-1 | TRBV5-1 | . | CASSLDQGTEAFF | TGCGCCAGCAGCTTGGATCAGGGCACTGAAGCTTTCTTT
15 | few | TRBJ2-3 | TRBV27 | . | CASSLNRVGTDTQYF | TGTGCCAGCAGTTTAAACAGGGTAGGCACAGATACGCAGTATTTT
14 | . | TRBJ1-5 | TRBV5-1 | . | CASSPGNSNQPQHF | TGCGCCAGCAGCCCAGGGAATAGCAATCAGCCCCAGCATTTT
12 | few | TRBJ2-7 | TRBV2 | . | CATEGSSYEQYF | TGTGCCACTGAGGGTAGCTCCTACGAGCAGTACTTC
12 | many | TRBJ2-1 | TRBV28 | . | CASSFGYNEQFF | TGTGCCAGCAGTTTCGGGTACAATGAGCAGTTCTTC
13 | . | TRBJ2-2 | TRBV2 | TRBD1 | CAILTGMTGELFF | TGTGCCATTTTGACAGGGATGACCGGGGAGCTGTTTTTT
15 | . | TRBJ2-7 | TRBV7-9 | TRBD1 | CASSSGTGSSYEQYF | TGTGCCAGCAGCTCCGGGACAGGTTCCTCCTACGAGCAGTACTTC
15 | . | TRBJ1-5 | TRBV2 | . | CASSGEVLGNQPQHF | TGTGCCAGCAGTGGGGAGGTTCTAGGGAATCAGCCCCAGCATTTT
15 | . | TRBJ2-1 | TRBV4-3 | . | CASSQGRGLRNEQFF | TGCGCCAGCAGCCAAGGTCGGGGCCTTAGGAATGAGCAGTTCTTC
15 | . | TRBJ2-3 | TRBV29-1 | TRBD2 | CSVSPSGGATDTQYF | TGCAGCGTTAGTCCTAGCGGGGGGGCAACAGATACGCAGTATTTT
14 | . | TRBJ1-2 | TRBV30 | . | CAWSVGRGLGGYTF | TGTGCCTGGAGTGTAGGTCGGGGGCTCGGTGGCTACACCTTC
13 | . | TRBJ2-7 | TRBV6-5 | TRBD2 | CASSFAGDYEQYF | TGTGCCAGCAGTTTCGCGGGGGACTACGAGCAGTACTTC
15 | . | TRBJ2-1 | TRBV4-1 | . | CASSQWVGGGNEQFF | TGCGCCAGCAGCCAATGGGTGGGAGGGGGCAATGAGCAGTTCTTC
15 | . | TRBJ2-1 | TRBV29-1 | . | CSVAQDPLSYNEQFF | TGCAGCGTTGCACAGGACCCCCTCTCCTACAATGAGCAGTTCTTC
15 | few | TRBJ2-3 | TRBV7-9 | TRBD2 | CASSFPTSGTDTQYF | TGTGCCAGCAGCTTCCCCACTAGCGGCACAGATACGCAGTATTTT
14 | . | TRBJ2-2 | TRBV4-3 | . | CASSQDPLTGELFF | TGCGCCAGCAGCCAAGACCCACTTACCGGGGAGCTGTTTTTT
13 | few | TRBJ2-1 | TRBV5-6 | . | CASSLRGYNEQFF | TGTGCCAGCAGCTTGCGGGGGTACAATGAGCAGTTCTTC
15 | . | TRBJ1-1 | TRBV4-1 | . | CASTLNRGSNTEAFF | TGCGCCAGCACCCTTAACCGGGGGTCGAACACTGAAGCTTTCTTT
12 | . | TRBJ2-2 | TRBV9 | . | CASSVVTGELFF | TGTGCCAGCAGCGTAGTCACCGGGGAGCTGTTTTTT
15 | few | TRBJ1-1 | TRBV4-1 | . | CASSQTTERYAEAFF | TGCGCCAGCAGCCAGACGACAGAGAGGTATGCTGAAGCTTTCTTT
15 | . | TRBJ2-3 | TRBV5-1 | . | CASSPGTESTDTQYF | TGCGCCAGCAGCCCGGGGACGGAGAGCACAGATACGCAGTATTTT
14 | few | TRBJ2-2 | TRBV2 | . | CASGRSGYTGELFF | TGTGCCAGCGGACGTAGTGGTTACACCGGGGAGCTGTTTTTT
14 | . | TRBJ2-1 | TRBV15 | TRBD1 | CATSTRTGRDEQFF | TGTGCCACCAGCACCCGGACAGGGCGGGATGAGCAGTTCTTC
17 | few | TRBJ1-2 | TRBV25-1 | . | CASSEYTDLYGDYGYTF | TGTGCCAGCAGTGAATACACGGACCTATATGGCGATTATGGCTACACCTTC
14 | . | TRBJ2-5 | TRBV6-5 | . | CASSYWQGQETQYF | TGTGCCAGCAGTTACTGGCAGGGCCAAGAGACCCAGTACTTC
13 | few | TRBJ1-2 | TRBV29-1 | TRBD1 | CSVVRQGAWGYTF | TGCAGCGTTGTGAGACAGGGGGCTTGGGGCTACACCTTC
17 | once | TRBJ2-6 | TRBV27 | . | CASSLIIGGSGANVLTF | TGTGCCAGCAGTCTCATAATCGGGGGCTCTGGGGCCAACGTCCTGACTTTC
16 | . | TRBJ2-2 | TRBV25-1 | . | CASSPKIGGTTGELFF | TGTGCCAGCAGTCCAAAGATTGGAGGGACCACCGGGGAGCTGTTTTTT
12 | . | TRBJ2-5 | TRBV7-9 | . | CASSLGTETQYF | TGTGCCAGCAGCTTAGGGACGGAGACCCAGTACTTC
12 | . | TRBJ2-7 | TRBV6-6 | TRBD1 | CASSWDSYEQYF | TGTGCCAGCAGTTGGGACAGCTACGAGCAGTACTTC
16 | once | TRBJ2-3 | TRBV5-1 | TRBD2 | CASSLAGGDSTDTQYF | TGCGCCAGCAGCTTGGCGGGAGGAGATAGCACAGATACGCAGTATTTT
15 | . | TRBJ2-7 | TRBV4-1 | . | CASSQEVRPSYEQYF | TGCGCCAGCAGCCAAGAGGTCAGGCCCTCCTACGAGCAGTACTTC
14 | . | TRBJ2-5 | TRBV5-6 | . | CASNREFRTETQYF | TGTGCCAGCAATCGAGAGTTCAGGACGGAGACCCAGTACTTC
14 | . | TRBJ1-5 | TRBV2 | . | CASSPKGVGQPQHF | TGTGCCAGCAGTCCAAAGGGGGTCGGACAGCCCCAGCATTTT
15 | few | TRBJ2-7 | TRBV6-5 | TRBD2 | CASSYSAGGINEQYF | TGTGCCAGCAGTTACTCGGCGGGAGGGATAAACGAGCAGTACTTC
14 | few | TRBJ2-3 | TRBV30 | . | CAWSGAGGTDTQYF | TGTGCCTGGAGTGGTGCAGGGGGCACAGATACGCAGTATTTT
15 | . | TRBJ1-6 | TRBV4-3 | TRBD1 | CASSQGTGDNSPLHF | TGCGCCAGCAGCCAGGGGACAGGGGATAATTCACCCCTCCACTTT
11 | . | TRBJ2-1 | TRBV11-2 | . | CASSYFGEQFF | TGTGCCAGCAGCTACTTCGGGGAGCAGTTCTTC
14 | few | TRBJ1-1 | TRBV11-2 | . | CASSTPGENTEAFF | TGTGCCAGCAGCACCCCAGGGGAGAACACTGAAGCTTTCTTT
14 | . | TRBJ2-2 | TRBV5-6 | TRBD1 | CASSLTGGAGELFF | TGTGCCAGCAGTCTAACAGGGGGCGCCGGGGAGCTGTTTTTT
16 | . | TRBJ2-1 | TRBV7-9 | . | CASSLGKEGLRYEQFF | TGTGCCAGCAGCTTGGGGAAGGAGGGCCTCCGCTACGAGCAGTTCTTC
15 | . | TRBJ2-7 | TRBV5-1 | . | CASSPVGGARDEQYF | TGCGCCAGCAGCCCTGTGGGGGGTGCTCGCGACGAGCAGTACTTC
14 | . | TRBJ1-1 | TRBV4-1 | TRBD1 | CASSQGQGRAEAFF | TGCGCCAGCAGCCAAGGACAGGGTAGGGCTGAAGCTTTCTTT
14 | . | TRBJ1-2 | TRBV27 | . | CASSSLRDGYGYTF | TGTGCCAGCAGTTCACTCAGGGATGGCTATGGCTACACCTTC
14 | few | TRBJ1-5 | TRBV27 | . | CASSASGYNQPQHF | TGTGCCAGCAGTGCCTCGGGATACAATCAGCCCCAGCATTTT
15 | . | TRBJ2-3 | TRBV28 | . | CASVLGGRRADTQYF | TGTGCCAGCGTATTAGGGGGGCGGAGGGCAGATACGCAGTATTTT
16 | few | TRBJ2-4 | TRBV15 | . | CATSGSPGQEENIQYF | TGTGCCACCAGCGGCAGCCCGGGACAAGAGGAAAACATTCAGTACTTC
17 | few | TRBJ2-3 | TRBV27 | . | CASSTHTQGVITDTQYF | TGTGCCAGCAGTACCCACACACAGGGAGTGATAACAGATACGCAGTATTTT
16 | few | TRBJ2-5 | TRBV11-2 | TRBD1 | CASSSWTGGGQETQYF | TGTGCCAGCAGCTCCTGGACAGGGGGCGGGCAAGAGACCCAGTACTTC
14 | . | TRBJ2-5 | TRBV7-2 | . | CASSLSQEEETQYF | TGTGCCAGCAGCTTAAGTCAAGAGGAGGAGACCCAGTACTTC
19 | . | TRBJ2-1 | TRBV4-2 | . | CASSQDLFLGRDSYNEQFF | TGTGCCAGCAGCCAAGATTTGTTTCTTGGGCGGGACAGTTACAATGAGCAGTTCTTC
15 | . | TRBJ2-2 | TRBV4-3 | . | CASSQERRYTGELFF | TGCGCCAGCAGCCAAGAACGGAGATACACCGGGGAGCTGTTTTTT
12 | few | TRBJ2-3 | TRBV29-1 | . | CSVEDWSSVQYF | TGCAGCGTTGAAGATTGGTCTAGCGTGCAGTATTTT
18 | . | TRBJ2-5 | TRBV27 | TRBD1 | CASRGTIFTGGIQETQYF | TGTGCCAGCAGGGGAACCATTTTCACAGGGGGGATACAAGAGACCCAGTACTTC
16 | . | TRBJ2-7 | TRBV4-3 | . | CASSQDLFGSSYEQYF | TGCGCCAGCAGCCAAGACCTCTTCGGAAGCTCCTACGAGCAGTACTTC
18 | . | TRBJ2-1 | TRBV7-2 | TRBD2 | CASSLVPTGTSNYNEQFF | TGTGCCAGCAGCTTAGTGCCCACCGGGACTAGCAACTACAATGAGCAGTTCTTC
18 | . | TRBJ2-6 | TRBV2 | TRBD1 | CASSESGTGPSGANVLTF | TGTGCCAGCAGCGAATCCGGGACAGGTCCCTCGGGGGCCAACGTCCTGACTTTC
12 | . | TRBJ2-1 | TRBV27 | . | CASSFGMNEQFF | TGTGCCAGCAGTTTCGGGATGAATGAGCAGTTCTTC
13 | . | TRBJ2-5 | TRBV6-5 | TRBD1 | CASRTTGPETQYF | TGTGCCAGCAGAACGACAGGGCCAGAGACCCAGTACTTC